Below are 30 T cell receptor beta chains sequenced from a single sample in a study of blood T cell repertoires in COVID-19. TCRdb's table, derived via immunoSEQ multiplex PCR, lists solely in-frame clones and lacks some. Of approximately 72,000 clones listed, approximately 86% are singletons. The sample taken for sequencing was peripheral blood. Receptors were obtained from a woman between 55 and 75 years old with acute or convalescent COVID-19.

V gene TRBV5-1 combines with J gene TRBJ2-3; TRBD2 matches 12 bases. After removal of 3 bases from V and 0 bases from J, the junction contained 14 bases not matched to a gene. The germline gives CDR1 SGHRS, CDR2 YFSETQ. CDR3 length: 20 amino acids. CDR3 DNA: TGCGCCAGCAGCTCCCGGCCCCTCAGACTAGCGGGGGCCAGCACAGATACGCAGTATTTT. Protein: CASSSRPLRLAGASTDTQYF.

The genes are TRBV19 and TRBJ2-5; no firm D call. The V gene's germline CDR1 is LNHDA and CDR2 SQIVND (reference sequence). There are 11 residues in the CDR3. V was shortened by 8 bases and J by 3 bases, with 7 bases between the two germline ends. The CDR3 DNA follows: TGTGCCAGTTCGAGAGAAGAGACCCAGTACTTC. It specifies CASSREETQYF. Drawing the rest from reference TRBV19 and TRBJ2-5, the complete variable domain is DGGITQSPKYLFRKEGQNVTLSCEQNLNHDAMYWYRQDPGQGLRLIYYSQIVNDFQKGDIAEGYSVSREKKESFPLTVTSAQKNPTAFYLCASSREETQYFGPGTRLLVL.

A note on this clone: The same CDR3 arises from other DNA sequences in this sample as well. The rearrangement links TRBV19 to TRBJ1-1; no clear D gene. The germline V gene has CDR1 LNHDA and CDR2 SQIVND (reference sequence). The CDR3 extends over 13 amino acids. Trimming took 5 bases from V and 1 from J, leaving 8 bases between them. CDR3 DNA: TGTGCCAGTAGTTATAGACAGAACACTGAAGCTTTCTTT. This codes for CASSYRQNTEAFF.

The rearrangement uses TRBV4-1 and TRBJ2-7, with 7 bases fitting TRBD2. The CDR3 covers 17 residues. Germline V gives CDR1 MGHRA, CDR2 YSYEKL. With 3 bases clipped from V and 3 bases from J, the junction kept 14 bases outside the gene matches. The CDR3 loop is CASSHPEAGDGDYEQYF. As DNA, the CDR3 is TGCGCCAGCAGCCATCCCGAGGCGGGGGACGGAGACTACGAGCAGTACTTC.

J is TRBJ2-1 and V is TRBV4-1; tentatively, D is TRBD2 (6 bases). This CDR3 region has 13 residues. Germline V gene sequence: CDR1 MGHRA, CDR2 YSYEKL. Trimming removed 1 base from V and 9 bases from J, with 10 bases in between. CDR3 bases: TGCGCCAGCAGCCAAGTTTCCGGGGGTGAGCAGTTCTTC. It encodes CASSQVSGGEQFF.

The rearrangement joins TRBV27 to TRBJ1-4; 8 positions agree with TRBD1. CDR3 length: 15 amino acids. The V and J ends lost 6 bases and 6 bases, in that order; junction bases with no gene match: 9. The germline V gene encodes CDR1 MNHEY and CDR2 SMNVEV (reference sequence). CDR3 amino acids: CASRIQGAADEKLFF. The CDR3 region has the DNA TGTGCCAGCAGGATCCAGGGGGCGGCAGATGAAAAACTGTTTTTT.

The chain uses TRBV5-1 and TRBJ1-3; D gene unclear. CDR3 length: 14 amino acids. Germline CDR1 reads SGHRS; CDR2 reads YFSETQ. V lost 0 bases and J lost 4, with 8 bases in between. The CDR3 region is CASSLAGYGNTIYF. CDR3 sequence (DNA): TGCGCCAGCAGCTTGGCCGGGTACGGAAACACCATATATTTT.

The chain joins TRBV3-1 (or the pseudogene TRBV3-2) to TRBJ1-6; D is undetermined. The V gene lost 4 bases and the J gene lost 9 bases, with 10 bases spanning the gap. The CDR3 runs 13 residues. Germline CDR1 is LGHDT and CDR2 is YNNKEL (reference sequence). The DNA for the CDR3 is TGTGCCAGCAGCCCCACGTTACTTTCACCCCTCCACTTT. This translates into CASSPTLLSPLHF.

In nucleotides, the CDR3 is TGTGCCAGCAGTCCTGACAGTCGGAGACTGTTTTTT. It specifies CASSPDSRRLFF. The chain employs TRBV27 and TRBJ1-4; TRBD1 is a possible D gene (5 bases). The V gene lost 5 bases and the J gene lost 13 bases, with 14 bases spanning the gap. This CDR3 has 12 amino acids. Germline CDR1 is MNHEY and CDR2 is SMNVEV (reference sequence). Using reference TRBV27 and TRBJ1-4 for the parts outside the CDR3, the full variable domain is EAQVTQNPRYLITVTGKKLTVTCSQNMNHEYMSWYRQDPGLGLRQIYYSMNVEVTDKGDVPEGYKVSRKEKRNFPLILESPSPNQTSLYFCASSPDSRRLFFGSGTQLSVL.

The rearrangement links TRBV9 to TRBJ1-2; D perhaps matches TRBD1 (5 bases). Trimming pared 0 bases from V and 6 bases from J, leaving 12 bases between. Germline assignment: CDR1 SGDLS and CDR2 YYNGEE. This CDR3 is built from 14 residues. The CDR3 DNA reads as TGTGCCAGCAGCGTAGCTCTGGGGCAAAATGGCTACACCTTC. Amino acid sequence: CASSVALGQNGYTF. The whole variable domain, filled in from reference TRBV9 and TRBJ1-2, reads DSGVTQTPKHLITATGQRVTLRCSPRSGDLSVYWYQQSLDQGLQFLIQYYNGEERAKGNILERFSAQQFPDLHSELNLSSLELGDSALYFCASSVALGQNGYTFGSGTRLTVV.

V is TRBV6-5 and J is TRBJ1-2; D uncertain. The CDR3 sequence is 14 residues long. The germline V gene has CDR1 MNHEY and CDR2 SVGAGI. V lost 2 bases and J 8 bases, leaving 15 bases between the germline ends. In nucleotides, the CDR3 is TGTGCCAGCAGTTACGGCAGTCCCCCCGGGGGCTACACCTTC. It codes for CASSYGSPPGGYTF.

This sequence joins TRBV5-6 and TRBJ1-1, with 10 bases lining up with TRBD1. CDR3 length: 15 amino acids. The germline V gene encodes CDR1 SGHDT and CDR2 YYEEEE. V was pared by 4 bases and J by 7 bases, with 10 bases of the junction left unmatched. The CDR3 is CASSIRTGGLSEAFF. CDR3 sequence (DNA): TGTGCCAGCAGCATCCGGACAGGGGGATTGAGTGAAGCTTTCTTT.

This chain links TRBV4-1 with TRBJ1-1, with 7 positions matching TRBD1. The junction had 5 bases not matched to a gene; V was cut back by 4 bases and J by 0 bases. Germline V gene sequence: CDR1 MGHRA, CDR2 YSYEKL. CDR3 size: 15 residues. The CDR3 protein is CASSPTGSMNTEAFF. For the CDR3, the DNA is TGCGCCAGCAGCCCGACAGGGTCCATGAACACTGAAGCTTTCTTT.

The genes are TRBV7-8 and TRBJ1-1; D is possibly TRBD1 (5 bases). This CDR3 is 17 amino acids long. Per germline, CDR1 SGHVS and CDR2 FQNEAQ. V gave up 2 bases and J gave up 3 bases, with 19 bases separating them. In DNA, the CDR3 is TGTGCCAGCAGCTTATCATTACCCAGGGTACAGGACACTGAAGCTTTCTTT. It specifies CASSLSLPRVQDTEAFF. The full variable domain, with the rest looked up from reference TRBV7-8 and TRBJ1-1, is GAGVSQSPRYKVAKRGQDVALRCDPISGHVSLFWYQQALGQGPEFLTYFQNEAQLDKSGLPSDRFFAERPEGSVSTLKIQRTQQEDSAVYLCASSLSLPRVQDTEAFFGQGTRLTVV.

The gene calls are TRBV7-2 and TRBJ2-7; TRBD1 is a possible D gene (6 bases). The CDR3 runs 12 residues. The germline CDR1 and CDR2 sequences are SGHTA and FQGNSA. V lost 3 bases, J lost 4 bases, and 7 bases lay in between. CDR3 sequence: CASSFRGYEQYF. In nucleotides, the CDR3 is TGTGCCAGCAGCTTCAGGGGTTACGAGCAGTACTTC.

This clone has only a few counts. This chain uses TRBV7-3 with TRBJ2-2; 11 bases fit TRBD1. Losses at the gene ends were 2 bases for V and 2 bases for J; bases not matched to a gene: 4. Per germline, CDR1 SGHTA and CDR2 FQGTGA. The CDR3 contains 17 residues. The CDR3 DNA is TGTGCCAGCAGCTTAGTACGGACAGGGGGCAACACCGGGGAGCTGTTTTTT. Its translation is CASSLVRTGGNTGELFF.

This chain joins TRBV2 and TRBJ2-5; the match to TRBD2 covers 7 bases. Germline loops: CDR1 SNHLY, CDR2 FYNNEI. The CDR3 spans 17 residues. Trimming cost V 2 bases and J 0 bases; bases outside gene matches: 9. The CDR3 DNA sequence: TGTGCCAGCAGTGAACTACGCGGGGGAGGAAACCAAGAGACCCAGTACTTC. It yields the protein CASSELRGGGNQETQYF.

This rearrangement joins TRBV28 to TRBJ1-2; D gene uncertain. The CDR3 spans 14 residues. V was clipped by 2 bases and J by 1 base, with 8 bases between them. Germline V gene sequence: CDR1 MDHEN, CDR2 SYDVKM. The CDR3 DNA reads TGTGCCAGCAGTTTAGGGCAGGTTAACTATGGCTACACCTTC. It encodes CASSLGQVNYGYTF.

This clone was recorded only once. The chain is built from TRBV5-4 and TRBJ1-1; D possibly corresponds to TRBD1 (6 bases). The CDR3 runs 13 residues. V was trimmed by 4 bases and J by 5 bases, leaving 12 bases between them. In germline, CDR1 is SGHNT, CDR2 YYREEE (reference sequence). This chain's CDR3 is CASSVQGGTEAFF. CDR3 nucleotides: TGTGCCAGCAGCGTACAGGGTGGGACTGAAGCTTTCTTT.

V gene TRBV11-2 combines with J gene TRBJ1-1; no firm D call. CDR1 and CDR2 (germline): SGHAT, FQNNGV. With 0 bases removed from V and 0 bases from J, the gap between germline ends came to 5 bases. This CDR3 region has 14 residues. CDR3 amino acids: CASSLDLLNTEAFF. CDR3 DNA: TGTGCCAGCAGCTTAGACTTATTGAACACTGAAGCTTTCTTT.

V gene TRBV18 combines with J gene TRBJ1-1, with D hard to call. Germline CDR1 KGHSH, CDR2 LQKENI. This CDR3 is 13 amino acids long. Between the trimmed V and J ends, which lost 0 bases and 5 bases, there was a span of 7 bases. As DNA, the CDR3 is TGTGCCAGCTCACCACCTCAGAGGACTGAAGCTTTCTTT. Amino acids: CASSPPQRTEAFF.

CDR3 loop: CASSASSGASTDTQYF. The CDR3 DNA is TGTGCCAGCAGTGCCTCTAGCGGGGCCAGCACAGATACGCAGTATTTT. This chain links TRBV6-4 with TRBJ2-3; 9 bases line up with TRBD2. Germline trimming cut 4 bases from V and 0 bases from J; bases unmatched to any gene: 5. The V gene's germline CDR1 is MRHNA and CDR2 SNTAGT. The CDR3 totals 16 residues.

The V gene is TRBV7-8, the J gene TRBJ2-1, with 7 bases that match TRBD2. With V trimmed by 0 bases and J by 2 bases, 1 base remained unmatched. Germline values: CDR1 SGHVS, CDR2 FQNEAQ. The CDR3 loop spans 15 amino acids. For the CDR3, the DNA is TGTGCCAGCAGCTTAGCGGGGGGGGCCTACAATGAGCAGTTCTTC. Its protein is CASSLAGGAYNEQFF.

This chain links TRBV27 with TRBJ2-1; TRBD2 matches at 11 bases. CDR3 length equals 15 residues. Germline CDR1 is MNHEY and CDR2 is SMNVEV (reference sequence). V trimming: 5 bases; J trimming: 2 bases; junction bases outside the gene matches: 2. The CDR3: CASSPLAGAYNEQFF. The CDR3 bases are TGTGCCAGCAGTCCACTAGCGGGGGCCTACAATGAGCAGTTCTTC.

The chain carries TRBV9 and TRBJ2-3, with D possibly TRBD2 on 6 matching bases. The CDR3 totals 14 residues. Trimming shortened V by 0 bases and J by 11 bases, and 16 bases separated the two germline ends. CDR1 and CDR2 (germline): SGDLS, YYNGEE. CDR3 amino acids: CASSVVDGTPGQYF. CDR3 nucleotide sequence: TGTGCCAGCAGCGTAGTGGACGGGACTCCTGGGCAGTATTTT.

The chain recombines TRBV2 with TRBJ2-1, with D possibly being TRBD1 (6 bases). V lost 4 bases to trimming and J lost 6 bases, with 16 bases between them. This CDR3 spans 15 amino acids. Germline V gene sequence: CDR1 SNHLY, CDR2 FYNNEI. Here the CDR3 reads CASSGLQGRSNEQFF. The CDR3, as DNA: TGTGCCAGCAGTGGTCTACAGGGTAGGAGCAATGAGCAGTTCTTC.

The chain recombines TRBV2 with TRBJ2-4, with TRBD2 as a possible D gene (5 bases). The CDR3 length is 13 residues. V was clipped by 7 bases and J by 0 bases, with 7 bases between them. CDR1 and CDR2 from the germline V gene are SNHLY and FYNNEI. CDR3 sequence: CASTGIAKNIQYF. Here the CDR3 DNA reads TGTGCCAGCACCGGGATAGCCAAAAACATTCAGTACTTC.

The chain is built from TRBV19 and TRBJ1-1; 8 bases map to TRBD1. The germline V gene has CDR1 LNHDA and CDR2 SQIVND (reference sequence). Trimming removed 0 bases from V and 5 bases from J; junction bases left unmatched: 14. The CDR3 runs to 18 residues. The CDR3 spells CASSIENPGQVYRTEAFF. In DNA form, the CDR3 reads TGTGCCAGTAGTATAGAGAATCCGGGACAGGTTTATCGGACTGAAGCTTTCTTT.

The rearrangement links TRBV5-4 to TRBJ2-3, with D unclear. V was shortened by 4 bases and J by 4 bases, with 13 bases between the two germline ends. The CDR3 runs 14 residues. Per the germline V gene, CDR1 is SGHNT and CDR2 is YYREEE (reference sequence). The CDR3 reads CASSPEFASDTQYF. The CDR3 region has the DNA TGTGCCAGCAGCCCCGAATTTGCGTCAGATACGCAGTATTTT.

The chain uses TRBV28 and TRBJ2-7; D not resolved. Deletions cut 5 bases from V and 6 bases from J, with 11 bases between. The germline V gene has CDR1 MDHEN and CDR2 SYDVKM. CDR3 length: 12 residues. Here the CDR3 DNA reads TGTGCCAGCAGTCAGACAATGCTCGAGCAGTACTTC. Translation gives CASSQTMLEQYF.